These T cell receptor beta chains were read from a single sample in a study of OX40 agonist ivuxolimab in advanced cancers. Measured with immunoSEQ multiplex PCR; TCRdb has only the in-frame clones, and not every one. The sample has about 22,000 clones; about 90% are singletons. The specimen was CD4+ or CD8+ T cells sorted from blood, collected in a trial of the OX40 agonist ivuxolimab. The receptors were gathered from an adult with an advanced solid tumor such as melanoma, head and neck, liver or kidney cancer. Both conserved end residues are part of each CDR3. The D gene is left open where the match is weak. Size is stated for part of the rows, as once, few or many counts, or as a class when the clone is expanded.

abundance	v_gene	d_gene	j_gene	CDR3nt	CDR3aa
once	TRBV6-1	-	TRBJ2-5	TGTGCCAGCAGTGACCTCGGGACCCAGTACTTC	CASSDLGTQYF
-	TRBV6-1	-	TRBJ2-2	TGTGTTTCGGACCTCGCTAACACCGGGGAGCTGTTTTTT	CVSDLANTGELFF
-	TRBV28	TRBD1	TRBJ2-7	TGTGCCAGCAGGGGGACAGGCATCCTCTACGAGCAGTACTTC	CASRGTGILYEQYF
few	TRBV9	-	TRBJ1-1	TGTGCCAGCAGCTCCCCGGGGGGGATCACTGAAGCTTTCTTT	CASSSPGGITEAFF
-	TRBV29-1	-	TRBJ1-4	TGCAGCGTTGTGGAAGGAGAAAAACTGTTTTTT	CSVVEGEKLFF
-	TRBV7-9	TRBD1	TRBJ1-1	TGTGCCAGCAGGCACCGGACAGGGGAGGATGAAGCTTTCTTT	CASRHRTGEDEAFF
-	TRBV6-6	TRBD1	TRBJ2-7	TGTGCCAGCAGAGCCGGACAGGAAGGCTCCGAGCAGTACTTC	CASRAGQEGSEQYF
once	TRBV5-8	-	TRBJ2-7	TGTGCCAGCAGCTTGGCCAACCCGGACCCGTTATACGAGCAGTACTTC	CASSLANPDPLYEQYF
-	TRBV13	-	TRBJ1-1	TGTGCCAGCAGCCCCCCTATTAACACTGAAGCTTTCTTT	CASSPPINTEAFF
-	TRBV7-3	-	TRBJ2-3	TGTGCCAGCAGCCCCGCAGTTTCCAGCACAGATACGCAGTATTTT	CASSPAVSSTDTQYF
once	TRBV11-3	TRBD2	TRBJ2-4	TGTGCCAGCAGCTTAAGGCTAGCGGGAGTCGGGGAAAACATTCAGTACTTC	CASSLRLAGVGENIQYF
-	TRBV28	-	TRBJ2-6	TGTGCCAGCAGTTTAGGACCTGGTGGGGCCAACGTCCTGACTTTC	CASSLGPGGANVLTF
-	TRBV14	-	TRBJ1-2	TGTGCCAGCAGCCCTGGACGAGCCTATGGCTACACCTTC	CASSPGRAYGYTF
-	TRBV14	TRBD2	TRBJ2-2	TGTGCCAGCAGCCAAGAGAGAAGCGGGGGAGACACCGGGGAGCTGTTTTTT	CASSQERSGGDTGELFF
-	TRBV6-4	TRBD2	TRBJ2-1	TGTGCCAGCAGTGATTCCGGGGAGGGAGGTGAGCAGTTCTTC	CASSDSGEGGEQFF
-	TRBV5-1	-	TRBJ1-6	TGCGCCAGCAGCTTCTACCCGGTCGAAGGGTCCTATAATTCACCCCTCCACTTT	CASSFYPVEGSYNSPLHF
-	TRBV27	-	TRBJ2-7	TGTGCCAGCAGTTTCCTTGGCCACGAGCAGTACTTC	CASSFLGHEQYF
-	TRBV7-9	TRBD1	TRBJ1-2	TGTGCCAGCAGCTTAACAGGGGACTATGGCTACACCTTC	CASSLTGDYGYTF
-	TRBV7-9	-	TRBJ2-3	TGTGCCAGCAGCTTAGGGGGGCCCTCCACAGATACGCAGTATTTT	CASSLGGPSTDTQYF
-	TRBV6-6	-	TRBJ1-5	TGTGCCAGCAGTCCCCACCCGTCATTCGGGACCCAGCATTTT	CASSPHPSFGTQHF
-	TRBV11-3	-	TRBJ1-1	TGTGCCAGCAGCTTCGGGCAAGGTGGGATCGCGAACACTGAAGCTTTCTTT	CASSFGQGGIANTEAFF
-	TRBV2	-	TRBJ1-1	TGTGCCAGCAGTGAAACCCCCGCGAACACTGAAGCTTTCTTT	CASSETPANTEAFF
-	TRBV30	-	TRBJ2-7	TGTGCCTGGAGTGATCCAACCTACGAGCAGTACTTC	CAWSDPTYEQYF
few	TRBV10-3	TRBD2	TRBJ2-1	TGTGCCATCAGTGAGGCGGGAGGGAACAATGAGCAGTTCTTC	CAISEAGGNNEQFF
few	TRBV28	-	TRBJ2-1	TGTGCCAGCAGTTTCGGTACCCACTACAATGAGCAGTTCTTC	CASSFGTHYNEQFF
-	TRBV6-5	-	TRBJ1-2	TGTGCCAGCAGTTACTCACGGGGGCCCTCCTATGGCTACACCTTC	CASSYSRGPSYGYTF
-	TRBV2	TRBD2	TRBJ2-1	TGTGCCAGCAGTGCGTGGCTAGCGGGAGTTGCGGATGAGCAGTTCTTC	CASSAWLAGVADEQFF
few	TRBV11-2	-	TRBJ2-7	TGTGCCAGCAGCTTTGGATCGTGGGTGGAGCAGTACTTC	CASSFGSWVEQYF
once	TRBV5-4	-	TRBJ1-5	TGTGCCAGCAGCTACGGGGGAAATCAGCCCCAGCATTTT	CASSYGGNQPQHF
-	TRBV14	-	TRBJ2-1	TGTGCCAGCAGCCCATCAACAGGGTTTCAGCAGTTCTTC	CASSPSTGFQQFF
-	TRBV9	-	TRBJ2-3	TGTGCCAGCAGCGTAGGAGGGAGCACAGATACGCAGTATTTT	CASSVGGSTDTQYF
-	TRBV28	-	TRBJ2-1	TGTGCCAGCAGTTTACTTGTAGGATCCTACAATGAGCAGTTCTTC	CASSLLVGSYNEQFF
-	TRBV7-9	-	TRBJ2-7	TGTGCCAGCAGCTTAACGTACGAGCAGTACTTC	CASSLTYEQYF
-	TRBV28	TRBD1	TRBJ2-7	TGTGCCAGCAGTCCCCGGGACAGGGAAAACTACGAGCAGTACTTC	CASSPRDRENYEQYF
-	TRBV10-3	TRBD2	TRBJ2-4	TGTGCCATCAGTGAGCCGTTGGGACTAGGTTTCGCAAGGAACATTCAGTACTTC	CAISEPLGLGFARNIQYF
few	TRBV2	-	TRBJ1-1	TGTGCCGTGGACCGGCAGGTCACTGAAGCTTTCTTT	CAVDRQVTEAFF
-	TRBV27	-	TRBJ1-5	TGTGCCAGCAGTTTCGGCGGAGGAGATCAGCCCCAGCATTTT	CASSFGGGDQPQHF
-	TRBV29-1	TRBD1	TRBJ2-1	TGCAGCGTTGAAAGGGACAGCTCCTACAATGAGCAGTTCTTC	CSVERDSSYNEQFF
few	TRBV11-3	-	TRBJ2-1	TGTGCCACCAAGACAGGAGACAATGAGCAGTTCTTC	CATKTGDNEQFF
few	TRBV28	-	TRBJ1-1	TGTGCCAGCAGTTCGGGAGAGAGGACGGCTTTCTTT	CASSSGERTAFF
once	TRBV6-5	TRBD1	TRBJ2-5	TGTGCCAGCAGGCCCGGACAGGGGACGGAGACCCAGTACTTC	CASRPGQGTETQYF
-	TRBV28	-	TRBJ2-2	TGTGCCAGCACTTCAGAGGGAGTCGCGGCCGGGGAGCTGTTTTTT	CASTSEGVAAGELFF
once	TRBV7-6	-	TRBJ2-5	TGTGCCAGCAGTACGGGATTCCAAGGCGTTGGGAAGACCCAGTACTTC	CASSTGFQGVGKTQYF
few	TRBV19	-	TRBJ2-7	TGTGCCAGTAGAGATCTAGGGACCTCCGGCGAGCAGTACTTC	CASRDLGTSGEQYF
-	TRBV9	-	TRBJ2-5	TGTGCCAGCAGCGCCCGGGCTAGCGCGTACCAAGAGACCCAGTACTTC	CASSARASAYQETQYF
-	TRBV6-5	-	TRBJ2-7	TGTGCCAGCAGTCCCGGACAGTTGCAGTACTTC	CASSPGQLQYF
-	TRBV19	TRBD1	TRBJ2-1	TGTGCCAGTAGTATTGGGCAGGGGGCTTTAAATGAGCAGTTCTTC	CASSIGQGALNEQFF
-	TRBV28	-	TRBJ1-1	TGTGCCAGCAGTCCTAACCCCCCGGACGGCTCGAACACTGAAGCTTTCTTT	CASSPNPPDGSNTEAFF
-	TRBV7-6	-	TRBJ2-7	TGTGCCAGCACCCTTGAGGGGGGGGGCTCCTACGAGCAGTACTTC	CASTLEGGGSYEQYF
once	TRBV7-9	TRBD1	TRBJ1-4	TGTGCCAGCAGCGGGACAGCGAATAATGAAAAACTGTTTTTT	CASSGTANNEKLFF
few	TRBV9	-	TRBJ2-3	TGTGCCAGCAGCGTAGATGGGATAGCGGCAGATACGCAGTATTTT	CASSVDGIAADTQYF
-	TRBV27	TRBD2	TRBJ2-1	TGTGCCAGTTCGAAACCCGGGACTAGCGGGACCCTCTCCTACAATGAGCAGTTCTTC	CASSKPGTSGTLSYNEQFF
-	TRBV27	TRBD1	TRBJ2-7	TGTGCCAGCAGTTTATCGGAGACAGGGTTCTACGAGCAGTACTTC	CASSLSETGFYEQYF